One sample yielded the 9 T cell receptor beta chains listed below, sequenced in a study of metastatic and nonmetastatic thyroid tumors. With MiXCR, TCRdb reprocessed the PCR reads. The repertoire has 70,000 or so clones, 14% of them found once; the top ten carry about 6.5%. Each patient came to thyroid surgery without any prior treatment (of any kind). Sequencing was performed on blood. The receptors here all came from a male donor with papillary thyroid cancer or a benign thyroid nodule (not recorded which). Some clones in this sample may be carry-over from other donors' samples.

This clone has a count of ten or more. V gene TRBV18 combines with J gene TRBJ2-7; D not resolved. V was shortened by 3 bases and J by 2 bases, with 8 bases between the two germline ends. This CDR3 comprises 13 residues. Germline values: CDR1 KGHSH, CDR2 LQKENI. The CDR3 reads CASSPNGPYEQYF. CDR3 in DNA: TGTGCCAGCTCACCCAACGGACCCTACGAGCAGTACTTC.

A few counts support this clone. The rearrangement joins TRBV12-3 or TRBV12-4 to TRBJ1-2; a weak D match, TRBD1 (5 bases). The CDR3 has 15 amino acids. The V and J ends lost 10 bases and 6 bases respectively, with 24 bases between them. The CDR3 spells CAISTHRYLYDGYTF. For the CDR3, the DNA is TGTGCCATCTCCACACACAGGTATTTATACGATGGCTACACCTTC.

The rearrangement links TRBV7-3 to TRBJ1-5; D is ambiguous. Near its end, the DNA agrees better with TRBJ2-3, so the J call may be wrong. The CDR3 is 13 amino acids. In germline, CDR1 is SGHTA, CDR2 FQGTGA. CDR3 nucleotides: TGTGCCAGCAGCTACAGTCTCAATCAGCCCCAGTATTTT. This translates into CASSYSLNQPQYF.

The chain couples TRBV11-1 to TRBJ2-7; 7 nucleotides match TRBD2. Unmatched junction bases numbered 18, after V lost 5 bases and J lost 5 bases. Germline V CDR1 and CDR2: SGHAT, FQDESV (reference sequence). This CDR3 contains 17 residues. The CDR3: CASSVGTSVNYSNEQYF. The CDR3 nucleotides read TGTGCCAGCAGCGTCGGTACTAGCGTCAACTATAGTAACGAGCAGTACTTC. The variable domain in full, completed from reference TRBV11-1 and TRBJ2-7, reads EAEVAQSPRYKITEKSQAVAFWCDPISGHATLYWYRQILGQGPELLVQFQDESVVDDSQLPKDRFSAERLKGVDSTLKIQPAELGDSAMYLCASSVGTSVNYSNEQYFGPGTRLTVT.

This clone was seen ten or more times. The genes are TRBV29-1 and TRBJ1-2; D is ambiguous. Trimming shortened V by 6 bases and J by 0 bases, and 11 bases separated the two germline ends. The CDR3 is 13 residues long. Germline CDR1 and CDR2: SQVTM and ANQGSEA. This CDR3 is CSVFLPANYGYTF. CDR3 nucleotides: TGCAGCGTCTTCCTCCCGGCTAACTATGGCTACACCTTC.

To note about this clone: A read error may be the cause here, since a much bigger clone is one base away. The sample contains more than one DNA sequence encoding this CDR3. The chain uses TRBV10-3 and TRBJ2-3; 9 bases are shared with TRBD1. V trimming: 3 bases; J trimming: 4 bases; junction bases outside the gene matches: 14. The CDR3 loop spans 18 amino acids. The germline gives CDR1 ENHRY, CDR2 SYGVKD. This CDR3 reads CAISEWGFGTGHADTQYF. The CDR3 coding sequence is TGTGCCATCAGTGAATGGGGCTTTGGGACAGGGCACGCAGATACGCAGTATTTT.

This clone was recorded at least ten times. The chain employs TRBV20-1 and TRBJ1-1; D ambiguous. Germline values: CDR1 DFQATT, CDR2 SNEGSKA (reference sequence). V lost 2 bases and J 1 base, leaving 2 bases between the germline ends. The CDR3 is made up of 11 amino acids. CDR3 residues: CSARRNTEAFF. The CDR3 bases are TGCAGTGCTAGAAGGAACACTGAAGCTTTCTTT.

This clone was observed at least ten times. The chain carries TRBV6-5 and TRBJ1-3; no clear D gene. Germline V gene lookup returns CDR1 MNHEY and CDR2 SVGAGI. This CDR3 is built from 13 residues. With 2 bases removed from V and 3 bases from J, the gap between germline ends came to 5 bases. CDR3: CASSYRVGNTIYF. Here the CDR3 DNA reads TGTGCCAGCAGTTACCGGGTTGGAAACACCATATATTTT.

This clone was seen many times. This rearrangement joins TRBV7-2 to TRBJ1-1; 7 bases match TRBD1. CDR3 size: 14 residues. V lost 4 bases to trimming and J lost 6 bases; unmatched junction nucleotides: 8. From germline, CDR1 is SGHTA and CDR2 FQGNSA. The CDR3 DNA follows: TGTGCCAGCAGCTCCGACAGGGTGGCTTCTGAAGCTTTCTTT. Protein: CASSSDRVASEAFF.